The 4 T cell receptor beta chains given below trace back to one sample, sequenced in a study of shared clonotypes between healthy human individuals. CD45RO-negative, CCR7-selected cells formed the naive CD8 fraction, which excluded terminally differentiated effector memory CD45RA+ cells. Sequenced by immunoSEQ multiplex PCR; TCRdb stores in-frame clones only, minus some. The repertoire holds 550,000 to 750,000 clones, with just under 97% as singletons. Sample: naive CD8+ T cells sorted from blood. These TCRs come from a woman between 25 and 40 years old in good health.

The chain is built from TRBV7-9 and TRBJ1-1; D is undetermined. The length of the CDR3 is 13 residues. Trimming left V 5 bases short and J 0 bases short, with 7 bases between. The germline V gene has CDR1 SEHNR and CDR2 FQNEAQ (reference sequence). This CDR3 is CASSPILNTEAFF. DNA of the CDR3: TGTGCCAGCAGCCCCATCTTGAACACTGAAGCTTTCTTT.

This clone was recorded once. V and J are TRBV10-3 and TRBJ2-1; 7 bases map to TRBD2. Germline-derived CDR1 and CDR2 are ENHRY and SYGVKD. The CDR3 spans 15 residues. V lost 5 bases to trimming and J lost 4 bases; unmatched junction nucleotides: 8. CDR3 DNA: TGTGCCATCAGTACTAGCGAAAGGGGATACAATGAGCAGTTCTTC. It is translated as CAISTSERGYNEQFF.

CDR3 in amino acids: CASSQGQRADFSYEQYF. CDR3 coding DNA: TGTGCCAGCAGCCAGGGCCAGCGGGCGGATTTCTCCTACGAGCAGTACTTC. V is TRBV5-4 and J is TRBJ2-7; TRBD2 is a possible D gene (6 bases). Per the germline V gene, CDR1 is SGHNT and CDR2 is YYREEE (reference sequence). The CDR3 runs to 17 residues. Trimming took off 4 bases at V and 0 bases at J, with 20 bases between the two ends.

The rearrangement links TRBV11-2 to TRBJ2-1, with a tentative D call TRBD1 (6 bases). The CDR3 has 15 amino acids. The germline gives CDR1 SGHAT, CDR2 FQNNGV. The V end lost 8 bases, the J end lost 4 bases, and 18 bases lay between the germline ends. The CDR3 DNA reads TGTGCCAGCTCATCTCCGGGACAAAATTACAATGAGCAGTTCTTC. It encodes CASSSPGQNYNEQFF.